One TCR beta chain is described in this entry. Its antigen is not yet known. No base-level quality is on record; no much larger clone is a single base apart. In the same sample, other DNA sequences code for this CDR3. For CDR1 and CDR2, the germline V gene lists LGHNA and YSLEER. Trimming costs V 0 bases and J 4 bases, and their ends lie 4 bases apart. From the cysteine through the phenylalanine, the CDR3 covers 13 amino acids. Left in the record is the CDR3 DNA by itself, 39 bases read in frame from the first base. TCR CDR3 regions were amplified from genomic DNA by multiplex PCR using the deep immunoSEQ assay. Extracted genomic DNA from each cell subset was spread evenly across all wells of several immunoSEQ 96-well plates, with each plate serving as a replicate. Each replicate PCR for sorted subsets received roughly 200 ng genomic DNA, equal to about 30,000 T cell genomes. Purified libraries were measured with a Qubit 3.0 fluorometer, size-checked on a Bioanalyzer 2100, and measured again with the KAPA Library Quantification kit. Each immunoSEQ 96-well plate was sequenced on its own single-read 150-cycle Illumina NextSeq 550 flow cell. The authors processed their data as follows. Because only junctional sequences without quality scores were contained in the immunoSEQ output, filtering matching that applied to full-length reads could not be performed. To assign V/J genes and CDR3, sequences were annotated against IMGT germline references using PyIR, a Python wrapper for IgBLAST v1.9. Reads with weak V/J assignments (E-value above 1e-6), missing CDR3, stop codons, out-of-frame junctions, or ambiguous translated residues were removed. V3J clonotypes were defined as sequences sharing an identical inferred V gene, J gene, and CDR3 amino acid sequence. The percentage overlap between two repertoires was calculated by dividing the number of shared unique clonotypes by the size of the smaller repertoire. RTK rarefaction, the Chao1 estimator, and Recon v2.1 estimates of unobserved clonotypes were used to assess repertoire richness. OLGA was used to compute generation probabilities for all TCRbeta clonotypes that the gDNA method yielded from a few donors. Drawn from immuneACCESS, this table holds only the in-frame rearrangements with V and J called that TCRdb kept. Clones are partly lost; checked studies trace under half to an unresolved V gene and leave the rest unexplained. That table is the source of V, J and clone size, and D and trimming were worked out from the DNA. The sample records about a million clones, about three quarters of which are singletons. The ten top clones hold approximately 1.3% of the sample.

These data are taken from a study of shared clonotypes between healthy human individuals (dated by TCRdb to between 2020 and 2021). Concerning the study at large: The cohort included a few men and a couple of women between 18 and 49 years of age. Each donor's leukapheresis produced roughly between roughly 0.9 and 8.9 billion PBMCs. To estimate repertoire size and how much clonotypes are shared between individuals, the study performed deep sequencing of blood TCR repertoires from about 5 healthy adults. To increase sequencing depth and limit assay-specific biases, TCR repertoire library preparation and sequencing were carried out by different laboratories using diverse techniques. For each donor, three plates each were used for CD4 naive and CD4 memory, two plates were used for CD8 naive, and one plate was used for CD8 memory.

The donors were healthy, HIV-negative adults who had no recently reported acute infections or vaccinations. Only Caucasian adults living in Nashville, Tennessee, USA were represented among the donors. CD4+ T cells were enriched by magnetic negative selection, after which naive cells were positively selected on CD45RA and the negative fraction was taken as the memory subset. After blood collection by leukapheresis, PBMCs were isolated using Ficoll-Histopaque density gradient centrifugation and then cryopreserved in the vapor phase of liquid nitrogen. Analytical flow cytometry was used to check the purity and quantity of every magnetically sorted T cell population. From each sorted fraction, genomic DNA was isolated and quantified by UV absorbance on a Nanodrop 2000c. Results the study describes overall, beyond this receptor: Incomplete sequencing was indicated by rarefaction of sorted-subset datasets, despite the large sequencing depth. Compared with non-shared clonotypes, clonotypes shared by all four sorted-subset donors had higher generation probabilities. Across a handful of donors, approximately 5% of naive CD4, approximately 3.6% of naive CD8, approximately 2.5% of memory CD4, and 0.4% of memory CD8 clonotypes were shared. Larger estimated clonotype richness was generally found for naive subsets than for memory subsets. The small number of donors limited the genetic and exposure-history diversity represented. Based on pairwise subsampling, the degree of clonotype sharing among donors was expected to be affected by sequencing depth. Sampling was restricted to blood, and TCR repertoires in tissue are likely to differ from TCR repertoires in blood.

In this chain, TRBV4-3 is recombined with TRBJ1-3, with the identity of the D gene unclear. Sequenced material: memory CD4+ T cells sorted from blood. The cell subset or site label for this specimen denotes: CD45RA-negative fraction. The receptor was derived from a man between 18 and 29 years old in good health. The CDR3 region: CASSQDPGNTIYF. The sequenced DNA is TGCGCCAGCAGCCAAGACCCGGGAAACACCATATATTTT.